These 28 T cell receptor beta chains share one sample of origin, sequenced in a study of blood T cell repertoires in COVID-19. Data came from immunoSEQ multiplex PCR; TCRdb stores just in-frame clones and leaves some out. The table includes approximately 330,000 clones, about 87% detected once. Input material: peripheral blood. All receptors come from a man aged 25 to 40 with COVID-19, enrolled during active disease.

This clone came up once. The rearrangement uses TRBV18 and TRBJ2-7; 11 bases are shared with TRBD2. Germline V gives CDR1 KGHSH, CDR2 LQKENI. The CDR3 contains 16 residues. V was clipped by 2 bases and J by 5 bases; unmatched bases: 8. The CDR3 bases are TGTGCCAGCTCACCAGGTACTAGCGGGAGCTTCCACGAGCAGTACTTC. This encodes CASSPGTSGSFHEQYF.

The DNA of the CDR3 is TGTGCCAGCAGCCCGACGACTAGCGGGTCCTACGAGCAGTACTTC. Translation gives CASSPTTSGSYEQYF. The rearrangement uses TRBV5-5 and TRBJ2-7, with TRBD2 identical over 10 bases. The J segment lost 1 base and the V segment lost 4 bases, leaving 5 bases of the junction unmatched. The CDR3 covers 15 residues. Per germline, CDR1 SGHKS and CDR2 YYEKEE (reference sequence).

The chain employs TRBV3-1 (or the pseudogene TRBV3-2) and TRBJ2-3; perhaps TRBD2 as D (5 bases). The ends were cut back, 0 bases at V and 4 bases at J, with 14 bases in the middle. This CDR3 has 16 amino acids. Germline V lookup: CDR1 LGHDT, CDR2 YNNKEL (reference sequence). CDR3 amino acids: CASSQDWVGVADTQYF. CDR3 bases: TGTGCCAGCAGCCAAGATTGGGTGGGAGTGGCAGATACGCAGTATTTT.

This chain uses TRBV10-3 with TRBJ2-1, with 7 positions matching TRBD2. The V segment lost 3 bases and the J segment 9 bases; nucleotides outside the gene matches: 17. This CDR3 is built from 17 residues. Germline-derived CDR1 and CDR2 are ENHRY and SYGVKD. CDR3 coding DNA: TGTGCCATCAGTGAAATCCCCACTAGCGTGAGATTCGTTGAGCAGTTCTTC. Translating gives CAISEIPTSVRFVEQFF.

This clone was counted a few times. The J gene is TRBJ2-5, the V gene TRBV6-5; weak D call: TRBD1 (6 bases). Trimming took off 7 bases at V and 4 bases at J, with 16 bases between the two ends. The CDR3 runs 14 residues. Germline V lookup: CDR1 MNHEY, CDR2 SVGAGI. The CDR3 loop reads CASTQGLMGETQYF. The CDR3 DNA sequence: TGTGCCAGCACCCAGGGGCTGATGGGAGAGACCCAGTACTTC.

The CDR3 region is CASSVKIPGNVDGYTF. The CDR3 DNA is TGTGCCAGCAGCGTTAAGATCCCGGGGAATGTAGATGGCTACACCTTC. V gene TRBV9 combines with J gene TRBJ1-2; D gene unclear. The CDR3 has 16 residues. The germline V gene encodes CDR1 SGDLS and CDR2 YYNGEE. With 2 bases removed from V and 6 bases from J, the gap between germline ends came to 20 bases.

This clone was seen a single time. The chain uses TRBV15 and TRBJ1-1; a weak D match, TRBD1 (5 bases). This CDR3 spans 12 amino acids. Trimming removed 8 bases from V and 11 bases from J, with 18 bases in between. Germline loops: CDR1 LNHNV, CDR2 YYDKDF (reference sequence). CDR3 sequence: CATSDSPAVAFF. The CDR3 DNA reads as TGTGCCACCTCAGACAGCCCAGCAGTTGCTTTCTTT.

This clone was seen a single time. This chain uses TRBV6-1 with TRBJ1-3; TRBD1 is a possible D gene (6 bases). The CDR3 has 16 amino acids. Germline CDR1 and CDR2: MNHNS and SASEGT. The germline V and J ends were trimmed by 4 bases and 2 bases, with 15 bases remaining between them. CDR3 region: CASSGHQGRPGNTIYF. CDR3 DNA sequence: TGTGCCAGCAGTGGCCATCAGGGGCGTCCTGGAAACACCATATATTTT.

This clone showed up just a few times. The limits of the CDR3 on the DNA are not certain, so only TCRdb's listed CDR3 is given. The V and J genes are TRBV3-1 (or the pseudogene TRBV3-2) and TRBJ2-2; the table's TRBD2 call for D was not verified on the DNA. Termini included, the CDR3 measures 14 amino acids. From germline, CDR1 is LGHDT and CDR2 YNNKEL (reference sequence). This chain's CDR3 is CASSQDGADGSCFF.

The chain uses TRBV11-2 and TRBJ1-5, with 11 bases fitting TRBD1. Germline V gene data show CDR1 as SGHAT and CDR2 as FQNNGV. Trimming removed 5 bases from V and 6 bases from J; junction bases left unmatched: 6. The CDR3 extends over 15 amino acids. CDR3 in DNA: TGTGCCAGCAGCCCCGGGGACAGGGGGTTTCAGCCCCAGCATTTT. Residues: CASSPGDRGFQPQHF.

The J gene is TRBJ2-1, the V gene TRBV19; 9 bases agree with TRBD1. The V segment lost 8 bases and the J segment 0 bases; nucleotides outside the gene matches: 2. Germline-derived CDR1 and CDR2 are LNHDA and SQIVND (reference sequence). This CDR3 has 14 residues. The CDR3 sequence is CASGTGSSYNEQFF. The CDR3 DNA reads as TGTGCCAGTGGGACAGGGTCCTCCTACAATGAGCAGTTCTTC.

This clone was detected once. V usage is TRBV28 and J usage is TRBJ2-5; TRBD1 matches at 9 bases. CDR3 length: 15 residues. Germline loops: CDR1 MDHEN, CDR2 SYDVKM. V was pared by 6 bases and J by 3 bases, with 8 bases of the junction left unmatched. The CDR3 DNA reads TGTGCCAGCAGCGGGGACAGGGCCCGAAAAGAGACCCAGTACTTC. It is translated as CASSGDRARKETQYF.

The CDR3 reads CASGLVARTGNGYTF. CDR3 bases: TGTGCTAGTGGTTTGGTAGCCAGGACAGGGAACGGCTACACCTTC. The V gene is TRBV12-5, the J gene TRBJ1-2; 8 bases agree with TRBD1. This CDR3 comprises 15 residues. The junction had 8 bases not matched to a gene; V was cut back by 0 bases and J by 8 bases. Looked up from germline, CDR1 is LGHNT and CDR2 is FRNRAP.

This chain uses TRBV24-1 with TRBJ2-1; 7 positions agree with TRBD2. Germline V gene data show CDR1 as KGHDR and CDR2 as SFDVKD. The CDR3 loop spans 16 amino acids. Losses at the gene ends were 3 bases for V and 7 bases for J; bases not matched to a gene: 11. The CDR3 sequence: CATSDSGTPIGNEQFF. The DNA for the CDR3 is TGTGCCACCAGTGATAGCGGGACCCCCATCGGGAATGAGCAGTTCTTC.

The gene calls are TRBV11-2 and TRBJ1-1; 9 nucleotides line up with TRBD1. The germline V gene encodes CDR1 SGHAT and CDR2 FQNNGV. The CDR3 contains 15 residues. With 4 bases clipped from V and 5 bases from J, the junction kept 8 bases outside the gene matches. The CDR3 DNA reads TGTGCCAGCAGCTCGGACAGGGGTCTTGAAACTGAAGCTTTCTTT. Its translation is CASSSDRGLETEAFF.

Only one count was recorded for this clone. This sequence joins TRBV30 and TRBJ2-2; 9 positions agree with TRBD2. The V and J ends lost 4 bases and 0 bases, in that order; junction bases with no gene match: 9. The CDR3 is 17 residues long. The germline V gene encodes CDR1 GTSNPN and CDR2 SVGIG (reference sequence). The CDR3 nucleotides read TGTGCCTGGACCCCGTGGGTAGCGGGAGCGAACACCGGGGAGCTGTTTTTT. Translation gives CAWTPWVAGANTGELFF.

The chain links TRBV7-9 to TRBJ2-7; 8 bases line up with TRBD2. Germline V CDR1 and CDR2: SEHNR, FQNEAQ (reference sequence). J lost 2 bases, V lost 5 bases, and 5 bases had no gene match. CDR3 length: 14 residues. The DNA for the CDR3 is TGTGCCAGCAGCGACCCGACTAGCGCCTACGAGCAGTACTTC. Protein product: CASSDPTSAYEQYF.

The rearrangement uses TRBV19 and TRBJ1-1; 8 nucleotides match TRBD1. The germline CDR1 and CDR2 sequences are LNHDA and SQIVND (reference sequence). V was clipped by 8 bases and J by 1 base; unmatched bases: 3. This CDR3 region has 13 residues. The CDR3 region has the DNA TGTGCCAGTTGGGACAGGCAGAACACTGAAGCTTTCTTT. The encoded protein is CASWDRQNTEAFF.

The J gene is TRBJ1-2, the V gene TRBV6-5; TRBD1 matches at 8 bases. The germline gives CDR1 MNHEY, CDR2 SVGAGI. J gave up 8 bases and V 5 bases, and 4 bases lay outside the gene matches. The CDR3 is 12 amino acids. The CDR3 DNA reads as TGTGCCAGCAGTCAGGGGGCATGGGGCTACACCTTC. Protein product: CASSQGAWGYTF.

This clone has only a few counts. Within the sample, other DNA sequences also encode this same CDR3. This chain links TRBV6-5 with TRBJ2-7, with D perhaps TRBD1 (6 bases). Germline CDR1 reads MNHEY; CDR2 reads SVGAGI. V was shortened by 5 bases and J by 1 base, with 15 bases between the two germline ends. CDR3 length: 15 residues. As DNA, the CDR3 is TGTGCCAGCAGTCTCCTCGCAGGGGTATCCTACGAGCAGTACTTC. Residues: CASSLLAGVSYEQYF.

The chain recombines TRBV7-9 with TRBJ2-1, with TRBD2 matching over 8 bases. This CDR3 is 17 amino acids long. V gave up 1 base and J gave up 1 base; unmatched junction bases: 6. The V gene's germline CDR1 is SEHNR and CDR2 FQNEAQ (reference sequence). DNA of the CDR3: TGTGCCAGCAGCTTAGGTACGGGCGGGGGGTCCTACAATGAGCAGTTCTTC. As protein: CASSLGTGGGSYNEQFF.

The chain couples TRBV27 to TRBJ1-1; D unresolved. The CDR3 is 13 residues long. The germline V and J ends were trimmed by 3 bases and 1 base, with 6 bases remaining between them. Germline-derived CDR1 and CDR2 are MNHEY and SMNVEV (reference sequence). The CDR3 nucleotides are TGTGCCAGCAGTTTGGCGGAGAACACTGAAGCTTTCTTT. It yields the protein CASSLAENTEAFF.

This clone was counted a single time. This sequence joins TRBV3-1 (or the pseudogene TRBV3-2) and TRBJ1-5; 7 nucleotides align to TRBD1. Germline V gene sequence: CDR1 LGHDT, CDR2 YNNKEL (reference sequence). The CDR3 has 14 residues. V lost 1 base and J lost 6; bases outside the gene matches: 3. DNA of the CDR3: TGTGCCAGCAGCCAAGTGACAGGGACTCAGCCCCAGCATTTT. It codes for CASSQVTGTQPQHF.

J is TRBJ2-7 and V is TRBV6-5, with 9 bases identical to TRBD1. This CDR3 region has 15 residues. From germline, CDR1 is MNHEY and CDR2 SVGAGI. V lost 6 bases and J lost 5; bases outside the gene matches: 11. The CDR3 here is CASSRTGTGFDEQYF. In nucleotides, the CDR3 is TGTGCCAGCAGCAGAACCGGGACAGGGTTCGACGAGCAGTACTTC.

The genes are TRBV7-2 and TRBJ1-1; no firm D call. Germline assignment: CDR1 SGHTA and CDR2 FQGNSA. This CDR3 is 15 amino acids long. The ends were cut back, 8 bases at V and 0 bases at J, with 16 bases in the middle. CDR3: CASGFPPGMNTEAFF. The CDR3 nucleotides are TGTGCCAGCGGATTTCCCCCGGGGATGAACACTGAAGCTTTCTTT.

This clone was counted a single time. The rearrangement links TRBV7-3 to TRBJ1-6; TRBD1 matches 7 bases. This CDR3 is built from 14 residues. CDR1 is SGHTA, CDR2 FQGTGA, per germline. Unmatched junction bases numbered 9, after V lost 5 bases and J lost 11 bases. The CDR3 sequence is CASSLGTVGTPLHF. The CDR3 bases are TGTGCCAGCAGCCTAGGGACAGTCGGGACACCCCTCCACTTT.

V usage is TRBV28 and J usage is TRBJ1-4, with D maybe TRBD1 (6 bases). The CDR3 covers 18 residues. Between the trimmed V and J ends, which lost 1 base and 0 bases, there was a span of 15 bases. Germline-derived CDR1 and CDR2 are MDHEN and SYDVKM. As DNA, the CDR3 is TGTGCCAGCAGTTTATCGGGGGGCGCGATTTCAACTAATGAAAAACTGTTTTTT. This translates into CASSLSGGAISTNEKLFF.

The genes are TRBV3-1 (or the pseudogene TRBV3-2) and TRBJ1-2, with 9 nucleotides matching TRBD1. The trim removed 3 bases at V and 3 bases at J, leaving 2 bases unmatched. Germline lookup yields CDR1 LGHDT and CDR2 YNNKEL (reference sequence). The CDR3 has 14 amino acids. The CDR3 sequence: CASSQGQGHYGYTF. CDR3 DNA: TGTGCCAGCAGCCAGGGACAGGGTCACTATGGCTACACCTTC.